This T cell receptor (beta chain) was sequenced for a study of regulatory T cells in long-lasting Graves disease. As for this clonotype: The target antigen is unknown.

Time point given: newly diagnosed GD, antithyroid drugs for less than 3 months. PBMC-derived RNA was used for the TCR library. Study observations and caveats: Only peripheral blood was studied, not thyroid tissue.

Per germline, CDR1 LNHDA and CDR2 SQIVND (reference sequence). Trimming removed 10 bases at V and 2 bases at J, with 9 bases between. The CDR3 loop spans 12 amino acids. Researchers made TCR beta libraries by using iRepertoire HTBI primers and running Arm-PCR on CDR3 regions. One entry per CDR3 protein results from TCRdb running MiXCR on the multiplex PCR reads. The sample has about 460,000 distinct CDR3 sequences, around 15% seen once. The sample was also linked to a second study, of T cells in Graves' hyperthyroidism and ophthalmopathy. That work contributes: HTBI primers were used for first-round RT-PCR of the TCR CDR3.

The source material was peripheral blood mononuclear cells (PBMCs), sampled at new diagnosis, from a patient treated with antithyroid drugs. V usage is TRBV19 and J usage is TRBJ2-1; D may be TRBD1 (6 bases). This clonotype was obtained from a woman in her forties or fifties with Graves disease. The CDR3, as DNA: TGTGCCACAGGGACAACCTACAATGAGCAGTTCTTC. Encoded protein: CATGTTYNEQFF.